This TCR beta chain was retrieved from a study of blood T cell repertoires in COVID-19 (dated by TCRdb to 2020 to 2022). Background for the entire study: Collaborator samples came from the United States, Italy and Spain and covered acute and convalescent phases of COVID-19. Where HLA class I and class II types were available, the types were taken from metadata supplied by the sample provider, not from assay-based typing. The sample metadata nearly always contained a de-identified subject ID, COVID-19 status, age in years and sex. Subjects who had been exposed to COVID-19, were actively infected with it, or had recovered from it provided the deeply sampled blood TCRbeta repertoires that made up the dataset. The prospective study material was composed of cDNA or gDNA derived from T cells, B-cell-depleted T cells, or PBMCs. A freely available public database, intended as a resource for researchers studying the immune response to SARS-CoV-2, is where the repertoires were released. Samples came from the ongoing ImmuneRACE study (first 160 participants) plus 1,254 subjects from 6 global collaborators.

The collaborating institutions used their own protocols to collect whole blood in K2EDTA tubes. Collaborator samples were shipped for TCRbeta analysis as frozen whole blood, isolated PBMCs, or DNA extracted from either sample type. In regard to this clone: No antigen is known for it. No qualities accompany the bases; no much larger clone lies one base away.

TCRbeta CDR3 regions were amplified from genomic DNA using the immunoSEQ Assay, a bias-controlled multiplex PCR. The paper's processing steps were these. Nucleated cell counts per sample were estimated from amplification of reference gene primers within the assay. To quantify the absolute abundance of each unique TCRbeta CDR3 rearrangement, sequence reads were collapsed and filtered. Productive Simpson clonality was computed per sample as the square root of Simpson's diversity index over productive rearrangements. What TCRdb holds here is the immuneACCESS table cut down to in-frame rearrangements. Part of the clones is not present; checked against another copy, under half of the missing clones reflect an unresolved V gene, and the others are unexplained. From that table come the V and J calls and clone size; the DNA was used to work out D and trimming. This sample lists about 300,000 clones; around 88% were detected once. The biggest ten clones account for around 1.7% of the sample.

Broad study findings and their caveats: How much clinical and demographic metadata was included differed by source and by participant, and the metadata was provided uncurated.

What was sequenced was peripheral blood. This sequence originates from a woman between 45 and 60 years old with acute or convalescent COVID-19.

The DNA sequence reads TGTGCCAGCCAAGGGACTAGCGGGAGGCTAGTCACAGATACGCAGTATTTT. It translates to CASQGTSGRLVTDTQYF. The chain is assembled from TRBV5-4 and TRBJ2-3; a stretch of 15 junction bases matches TRBD2. The V end gives up 7 bases and the J end 2 bases, leaving 8 bases in the junction not matched to a gene. Counted from cysteine to phenylalanine, this CDR3 has 17 amino acids. Of the read, only the CDR3 DNA is kept; its 51 bases are in frame from base 1. CDR1 and CDR2 are drawn from the germline V gene (reference sequence): SGHNT, YYREEE.